This T cell receptor beta chain was recorded in a study of CD8 T cells in Susac syndrome. The T cells that were sequenced for TCR beta were CD8+ and CD4+ cells from blood. Healthy donors were controls matched for age and sex. TEMRA cells were enriched by FACS, while CD8+ and CD4+ T cells were obtained through a negative isolation that was performed magnetically. The authors reverse transcribed roughly 0.5 to 1 ug RNA with random hexamers. Amplification of the TCR beta CDR3 was carried out by immunoSEQ multiplex PCR, which spanned a total of 54 Vbeta and 13 Jbeta segments. TCRdb processed the immunoSEQ multiplex PCR reads anew with MiXCR; each CDR3 protein has one entry. The sample records roughly 130,000 distinct CDR3 sequences, nearly 95% being singletons. Germline CDR1 and CDR2: SQVTM and ANQGSEA. V lost 5 bases to trimming and J lost 3 bases, with 4 bases between them. This CDR3 region has 11 residues.

The sequence was collected from a human donor in good health. The chain recombines TRBV29-1 with TRBJ1-4; no clear D. The material sequenced was CD4+ T cells from PBMCs. CDR3 amino acids: CSVFANEKLFF. CDR3 DNA: TGCAGCGTTTTCGCTAATGAAAAACTGTTTTTT.